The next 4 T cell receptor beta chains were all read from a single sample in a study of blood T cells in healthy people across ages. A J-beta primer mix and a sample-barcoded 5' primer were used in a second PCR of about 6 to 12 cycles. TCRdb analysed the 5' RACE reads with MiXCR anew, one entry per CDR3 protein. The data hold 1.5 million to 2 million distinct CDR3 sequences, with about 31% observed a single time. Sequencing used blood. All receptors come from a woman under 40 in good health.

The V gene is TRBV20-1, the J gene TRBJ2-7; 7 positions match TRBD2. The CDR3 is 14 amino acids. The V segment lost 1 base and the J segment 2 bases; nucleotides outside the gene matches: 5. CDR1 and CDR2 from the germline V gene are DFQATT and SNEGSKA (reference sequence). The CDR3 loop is CSARAGGPPYEQYF. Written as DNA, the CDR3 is TGCAGTGCTAGAGCGGGAGGTCCTCCCTACGAGCAGTACTTC.

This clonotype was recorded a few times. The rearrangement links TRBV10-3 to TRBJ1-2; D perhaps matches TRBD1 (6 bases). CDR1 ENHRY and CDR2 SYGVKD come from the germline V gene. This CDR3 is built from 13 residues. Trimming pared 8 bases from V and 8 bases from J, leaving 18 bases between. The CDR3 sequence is CAISWTAGNGYTF. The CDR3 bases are TGTGCCATCTCCTGGACAGCAGGGAACGGCTACACCTTC.

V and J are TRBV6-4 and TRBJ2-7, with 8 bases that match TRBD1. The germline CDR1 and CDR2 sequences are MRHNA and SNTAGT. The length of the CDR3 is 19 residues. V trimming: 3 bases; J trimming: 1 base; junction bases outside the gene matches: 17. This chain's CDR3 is CASSEHDRGAEKKSYEQYF. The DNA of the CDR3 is TGTGCCAGCAGTGAACACGACAGGGGAGCTGAAAAAAAGTCCTACGAGCAGTACTTC.

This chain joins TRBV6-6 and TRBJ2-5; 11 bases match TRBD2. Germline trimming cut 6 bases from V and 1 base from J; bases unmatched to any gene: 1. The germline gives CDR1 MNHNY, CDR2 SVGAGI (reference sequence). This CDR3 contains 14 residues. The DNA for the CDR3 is TGTGCCAGCAGGACTAGCGGGACCCAAGAGACCCAGTACTTC. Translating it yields CASRTSGTQETQYF.